Each of the 5 T cell receptor beta chains below was sequenced from the same sample in a study of early stage breast cancer tumors. Only in-frame clones appear in the TCRdb table, and some are missing; sequencing was by immunoSEQ multiplex PCR. This table has around 53,000 clones, 75% to 95% appearing once. The sequenced sample consisted of blood. The origin of the receptors is a person between 65 and 80 years old with breast cancer.

This rearrangement joins TRBV4-2 to TRBJ1-4; 9 bases fit TRBD1. The CDR3 loop spans 16 amino acids. V lost 1 base, J lost 6 bases, and 6 bases stayed unmatched. CDR1 and CDR2 from the germline V gene are LGHNA and YNFKEQ. CDR3 sequence: CASSQANTGGDEKLFF. The CDR3 bases are TGTGCCAGCAGCCAAGCAAACACAGGGGGCGATGAAAAACTGTTTTTT.

The chain couples TRBV5-1 to TRBJ1-5; 7 bases map to TRBD1. Germline CDR1 reads SGHRS; CDR2 reads YFSETQ. CDR3 length equals 14 residues. V was clipped by 2 bases and J by 5 bases; unmatched bases: 4. As DNA, the CDR3 is TGCGCCAGCAGCTTAGGGACAGCTGATCAGCCCCAGCATTTT. Residues: CASSLGTADQPQHF.

The chain couples TRBV7-2 to TRBJ1-4; D is uncertain. Germline V CDR1 and CDR2: SGHTA, FQGNSA. The V and J ends lost 5 bases and 0 bases respectively, with 7 bases between them. The length of the CDR3 is 14 residues. CDR3 sequence (DNA): TGTGCCAGCAGCGTACTAGCAACTAATGAAAAACTGTTTTTT. Protein sequence: CASSVLATNEKLFF.

The CDR3 nucleotides are TGTGCCAGCAGTTTTCTTTCCAGCGGGAGGAATGAGCAGTTCTTC. It codes for CASSFLSSGRNEQFF. The chain carries TRBV27 and TRBJ2-1, with 9 nucleotides matching TRBD2. This CDR3 spans 15 amino acids. The germline V gene encodes CDR1 MNHEY and CDR2 SMNVEV (reference sequence). V dropped 3 bases and J dropped 7; count of bases not matched to a gene: 7.

The rearrangement joins TRBV2 to TRBJ2-2; perhaps TRBD1 as D (5 bases). This CDR3 is built from 14 residues. Germline assignment: CDR1 SNHLY and CDR2 FYNNEI. V was cut by 7 bases and J by 3 bases, with 12 bases left in between. The CDR3 DNA is TGTGCCAGCACCCCAGGGCAGGACACCGGGGAGCTGTTTTTT. It codes for CASTPGQDTGELFF.